In its sample, the clone carrying this T cell receptor (beta chain) was seen many times. The antigen remains undetermined. Time point noted: sample taken at primary tumor resection. The donors, about 74 patients with untreated early-stage non-small cell lung cancer, provided the samples. In germline, CDR1 is SGHRS, CDR2 YFSETQ. The CDR3 is made up of 16 amino acids. The ends were cut back, 5 bases at V and 0 bases at J, with 17 bases in the middle. MiXCR, run by TCRdb on the 5' RACE reads, gives a single entry per CDR3 protein. The data show under 13,000 distinct CDR3 sequences, with 5.5% to 7.5% seen just once and under 30% held by the top ten. This entry is derived from a study of spatial heterogeneity in lung cancer. Overall study context: Beta-chain sequences were consistently detected more often than alpha-chain sequences. Overall study results and limits: Relative to follow-up, resection was when ubiquitous expanded tumor TCRs appeared more in blood.

The specimen comprised PBMCs, sampled at surgery. The sequence came from a male donor with early-stage non-small cell lung cancer. The rearrangement links TRBV5-1 to TRBJ1-1; TRBD1 is a possible D gene (6 bases). The CDR3 bases are TGCGCCAGCAGATCCGGGGGCCCCTCGATGAACACTGAAGCTTTCTTT. Protein product: CASRSGGPSMNTEAFF.